The entry below gives a single TCR beta chain sequence along with its context. This CDR3 comprises 16 residues. Germline CDR1 MGHRA, CDR2 YSYEKL. V gave up 4 bases and J gave up 6 bases; unmatched junction bases: 8. An amount of RNA that ranged from about 0.45 to 1 ug was reverse transcribed with random hexamers. TCRdb ran MiXCR on the immunoSEQ multiplex PCR reads and lists one entry per CDR3 protein. The table records 250,000 to 300,000 distinct CDR3 sequences, approximately 89% of them present only once. The sample originates from a study of CD8 T cells in Susac syndrome. V gene TRBV4-1 combines with J gene TRBJ2-7; 14 nucleotides align to TRBD2. This sequence originates from a human donor with multiple sclerosis. Sequencing input: CD8+ T cells from PBMCs. The CDR3 spells CASSPTGTSGGVEQYF. The CDR3 region has the DNA TGCGCCAGCAGCCCGACCGGGACTAGCGGGGGAGTCGAGCAGTACTTC.